This is a list of T cell receptor beta chains from one sample in a study of identical twins. Each CDR3 protein gets one entry after TCRdb re-called the 5' RACE reads with MiXCR. There are approximately 620,000 distinct CDR3 sequences in the sample; 8.6% occur only once, and around 0.98% lies in the top ten. This same sample was also taken into another study, of yellow fever vaccine responses in identical twins.

The sequenced sample consisted of PBMCs. These receptors were obtained from a woman aged 18-29 years in good health. Both conserved end residues are part of each CDR3. Fields, in order: J gene, clone size, V gene, D gene, CDR3 protein, CDR3 DNA. The D gene is left open where the match is weak. Part of the rows lack a size; the others show once, few, many or a class for expanded clones.

J: TRBJ2-7
size: many
V: TRBV3-1
D: TRBD2
CDR3: CASSQDPSGLYEQYF
DNA: TGTGCCAGCAGCCAAGATCCTAGCGGCCTCTACGAGCAGTACTTC

J: TRBJ1-5
size: NA
V: TRBV6-1
D: TRBD1
CDR3: CASSVAGTGYSNQPQHF
DNA: TGTGCCAGCAGTGTCGCCGGGACAGGATATAGCAATCAGCCCCAGCATTTT

J: TRBJ2-1
size: many
V: TRBV24-1
D: NA
CDR3: CATSGTDSYNEQFF
DNA: TGTGCCACCAGTGGGACAGACTCCTACAATGAGCAGTTCTTC

J: TRBJ2-3
size: few
V: TRBV4-2
D: TRBD2
CDR3: CASSQSSGGGDTQYF
DNA: TGTGCCAGCAGCCAAAGCAGCGGGGGTGGGGATACGCAGTATTTT

J: TRBJ2-1
size: few
V: TRBV6-1
D: NA
CDR3: CASSRDRYSYNEQFF
DNA: TGTGCCAGCAGCCGCGACAGGTACTCCTACAATGAGCAGTTCTTC

J: TRBJ2-7
size: few
V: TRBV28
D: NA
CDR3: CASSSPRGAIYEQYF
DNA: TGTGCCAGCAGTTCGCCCCGGGGGGCAATCTACGAGCAGTACTTC

J: TRBJ2-3
size: few
V: TRBV5-6
D: NA
CDR3: CASSFQGYTDTQYF
DNA: TGTGCCAGCAGCTTCCAGGGGTACACAGATACGCAGTATTTT

J: TRBJ1-5
size: many
V: TRBV20-1
D: TRBD1
CDR3: CSARDTGVFRNQPQHF
DNA: TGCAGTGCTAGAGATACAGGGGTATTTCGCAATCAGCCCCAGCATTTT

J: TRBJ2-1
size: many
V: TRBV27
D: TRBD1
CDR3: CASRVSGGSYNEQFF
DNA: TGTGCCAGCCGGGTGTCAGGGGGCTCCTACAATGAGCAGTTCTTC

J: TRBJ2-7
size: NA
V: TRBV5-6
D: TRBD2
CDR3: CASSFGLAAVYEQYF
DNA: TGTGCCAGCAGCTTCGGACTAGCGGCGGTCTACGAGCAGTACTTC

J: TRBJ1-2
size: many
V: TRBV7-8
D: NA
CDR3: CASSLAGRGRSGGYTF
DNA: TGTGCCAGCAGCTTAGCGGGGAGGGGCAGAAGTGGTGGCTACACCTTC

J: TRBJ2-2
size: many
V: TRBV7-2
D: TRBD2
CDR3: CASSGDGGRNTGELFF
DNA: TGTGCCAGCAGCGGGGATGGCGGGAGGAACACCGGGGAGCTGTTTTTT

J: TRBJ2-5
size: NA
V: TRBV28
D: TRBD2
CDR3: CASRPTSGDRQETQYF
DNA: TGTGCCAGCAGACCGACTAGCGGAGACCGCCAAGAGACCCAGTACTTC

J: TRBJ2-3
size: many
V: TRBV12-3/TRBV12-4
D: TRBD2
CDR3: CASTQAGGSTDTQYF
DNA: TGTGCCAGCACCCAAGCGGGGGGGTCCACAGATACGCAGTATTTT

J: TRBJ1-1
size: NA
V: TRBV3-1
D: NA
CDR3: CASSQEDLRGGTEAFF
DNA: TGTGCCAGCAGCCAAGAGGACCTCAGGGGTGGCACTGAAGCTTTCTTT

J: TRBJ2-1
size: few
V: TRBV7-2
D: NA
CDR3: CASSLAKTGVSGNEQFF
DNA: TGTGCCAGCAGCTTAGCCAAAACGGGGGTCTCAGGTAATGAGCAGTTCTTC

J: TRBJ2-5
size: many
V: TRBV12-3/TRBV12-4
D: TRBD2
CDR3: CASSLAGGWETQYF
DNA: TGTGCCAGCAGTCTAGCGGGAGGTTGGGAGACCCAGTACTTC

J: TRBJ2-7
size: few
V: TRBV5-6
D: NA
CDR3: CASSSLPYEQYF
DNA: TGTGCCAGCAGCTCCCTTCCTTACGAGCAGTACTTC

J: TRBJ1-5
size: few
V: TRBV2
D: NA
CDR3: CASRATEEGYQPQHF
DNA: TGTGCCAGCAGGGCGACAGAGGAGGGGTATCAGCCCCAGCATTTT

J: TRBJ2-5
size: NA
V: TRBV20-1
D: TRBD2
CDR3: CSASSASGRQETQYF
DNA: TGCAGTGCTAGTTCGGCTAGCGGGAGACAAGAGACCCAGTACTTC

J: TRBJ2-3
size: few
V: TRBV5-1
D: NA
CDR3: CASSLEAMITDTQYF
DNA: TGCGCCAGCAGCTTGGAAGCGATGATTACAGATACGCAGTATTTT

J: TRBJ2-5
size: many
V: TRBV20-1
D: NA
CDR3: CSAWLLETQYF
DNA: TGCAGTGCTTGGTTGCTCGAGACCCAGTACTTC

J: TRBJ2-7
size: NA
V: TRBV10-3
D: TRBD1
CDR3: CAISVGTVDYEQYF
DNA: TGTGCCATCAGTGTAGGGACAGTTGACTACGAGCAGTACTTC

J: TRBJ2-7
size: few
V: TRBV20-1
D: TRBD2
CDR3: CSAREGSGSYEQYF
DNA: TGCAGTGCCCGCGAAGGTAGCGGGAGCTACGAGCAGTACTTC

J: TRBJ2-3
size: NA
V: TRBV15
D: NA
CDR3: CATSSGGTGESIDTQYF
DNA: TGTGCCACCAGCAGTGGGGGGACGGGAGAGTCGATCGATACGCAGTATTTT

J: TRBJ2-5
size: few
V: TRBV5-4
D: TRBD2
CDR3: CASSLAGLAGQETQYF
DNA: TGTGCCAGCAGCTTGGCCGGACTAGCGGGACAAGAGACCCAGTACTTC

J: TRBJ2-5
size: many
V: TRBV6-2/TRBV6-3
D: TRBD2
CDR3: CASSLRLAEYQETQYF
DNA: TGTGCCAGCAGTCTTAGACTAGCGGAGTACCAAGAGACCCAGTACTTC

J: TRBJ1-1
size: NA
V: TRBV7-6
D: NA
CDR3: CASSASDTEAFF
DNA: TGTGCCAGCAGCGCCTCAGACACTGAAGCTTTCTTT

J: TRBJ2-2
size: NA
V: TRBV12-3/TRBV12-4
D: NA
CDR3: CASSISDQGYTGELFF
DNA: TGTGCCAGCAGCATTAGTGACCAGGGATACACCGGGGAGCTGTTTTTT

J: TRBJ2-5
size: NA
V: TRBV7-8
D: NA
CDR3: CASSSQGWGLAVTQYF
DNA: TGTGCCAGCAGCTCCCAGGGCTGGGGTTTAGCGGTGACCCAGTACTTC

J: TRBJ2-7
size: NA
V: TRBV7-9
D: TRBD1
CDR3: CASTPGQGFYEQYF
DNA: TGTGCCAGCACCCCGGGACAGGGATTCTACGAGCAGTACTTC

J: TRBJ2-1
size: few
V: TRBV11-1
D: TRBD2
CDR3: CASSPIKALAGGIISYNEQFF
DNA: TGTGCCAGCAGCCCTATAAAAGCACTAGCGGGGGGGATTATCTCCTACAATGAGCAGTTCTTC

J: TRBJ2-3
size: NA
V: TRBV30
D: NA
CDR3: CAWRRVSEDTQYF
DNA: TGTGCCTGGAGGAGAGTTTCAGAGGATACGCAGTATTTT

J: TRBJ2-1
size: few
V: TRBV10-3
D: NA
CDR3: CAIRDNRASWNEQFF
DNA: TGTGCCATCAGAGACAACAGGGCAAGTTGGAATGAGCAGTTCTTC

J: TRBJ1-6
size: NA
V: TRBV10-3
D: NA
CDR3: CAISEGGPNSPLHF
DNA: TGTGCCATCAGTGAGGGGGGACCGAATTCACCCCTCCACTTT

J: TRBJ2-1
size: few
V: TRBV5-1
D: TRBD2
CDR3: CASQPGLAARSSYNEQFF
DNA: TGCGCCAGCCAACCGGGACTAGCGGCACGAAGCTCCTACAATGAGCAGTTCTTC

J: TRBJ2-2
size: NA
V: TRBV5-4
D: TRBD2
CDR3: CASSLGAGAGELFF
DNA: TGTGCCAGCAGCTTGGGAGCGGGAGCCGGGGAGCTGTTTTTT

J: TRBJ1-5
size: many
V: TRBV6-1
D: NA
CDR3: CATRMTPSQPQHF
DNA: TGTGCCACCAGGATGACCCCTAGTCAGCCCCAGCATTTT

J: TRBJ2-4
size: few
V: TRBV2
D: NA
CDR3: CASSERLVGNIQYF
DNA: TGTGCCAGCAGTGAAAGACTAGTCGGGAACATTCAGTACTTC

J: TRBJ2-3
size: NA
V: TRBV6-1
D: TRBD2
CDR3: CASRDWTSGGQGPQYF
DNA: TGTGCCAGCAGGGATTGGACTAGCGGGGGGCAAGGCCCGCAGTATTTT

J: TRBJ2-3
size: few
V: TRBV5-1
D: NA
CDR3: CASSLKGGTDTQYF
DNA: TGCGCCAGCAGCTTGAAGGGGGGCACAGATACGCAGTATTTT

J: TRBJ1-6
size: many
V: TRBV10-2
D: NA
CDR3: CASEEQTYNSPLHF
DNA: TGCGCCAGCGAGGAGCAGACCTATAATTCACCCCTCCACTTT

J: TRBJ2-4
size: NA
V: TRBV6-6
D: NA
CDR3: CASSYLGEYIQYF
DNA: TGTGCCAGCAGTTACTTGGGTGAATACATTCAGTACTTC

J: TRBJ1-4
size: NA
V: TRBV28
D: NA
CDR3: CACRGEKLFF
DNA: TGTGCCTGCCGGGGGGAGAAACTGTTTTTT

J: TRBJ2-3
size: few
V: TRBV29-1
D: TRBD1
CDR3: CSVAGGEFGTDTQYF
DNA: TGCAGCGTTGCAGGGGGCGAATTTGGGACAGATACGCAGTATTTT

J: TRBJ2-3
size: few
V: TRBV6-1
D: TRBD2
CDR3: CASSRLAGGSADTQYF
DNA: TGTGCCAGCAGTCGACTAGCGGGAGGTTCGGCAGATACGCAGTATTTT

J: TRBJ1-6
size: NA
V: TRBV6-2/TRBV6-3
D: NA
CDR3: CASSWINSPLHF
DNA: TGTGCCAGCAGTTGGATTAATTCACCCCTCCACTTT

J: TRBJ1-2
size: many
V: TRBV10-3
D: TRBD1
CDR3: CAISVDRVSGYTF
DNA: TGTGCCATCAGTGTGGACAGGGTGTCTGGCTACACCTTC

J: TRBJ1-4
size: few
V: TRBV12-3/TRBV12-4
D: NA
CDR3: CASSPHGGAREKLFF
DNA: TGTGCCAGCAGCCCCCACGGGGGGGCGCGGGAAAAACTGTTTTTT

J: TRBJ2-1
size: many
V: TRBV7-2
D: NA
CDR3: CASRFGSGSNEQFF
DNA: TGTGCCAGCAGGTTCGGTTCAGGGAGCAATGAGCAGTTCTTC

J: TRBJ2-1
size: few
V: TRBV9
D: TRBD2
CDR3: CASSVGGGANEQFF
DNA: TGTGCCAGCAGCGTAGGCGGGGGGGCCAATGAGCAGTTCTTC

J: TRBJ2-7
size: NA
V: TRBV29-1
D: TRBD2
CDR3: CSDEVGPSGRAGEQYF
DNA: TGCAGCGATGAAGTCGGCCCTAGCGGGAGGGCGGGCGAGCAGTACTTC

J: TRBJ2-2
size: NA
V: TRBV10-3
D: NA
CDR3: CAISRDGRSGELFF
DNA: TGTGCCATCAGCCGGGACGGAAGATCCGGGGAGCTGTTTTTT